This is a list of T cell receptor beta chains from one sample in a study of Ad26.COV2.S vaccination and SARS-CoV-2 variants. Produced via immunoSEQ multiplex PCR; TCRdb's table is partial and in-frame only. Of 440,000 or so clones listed, roughly 87% are singletons. The sequencing here drew on peripheral blood, taken in a trial of Ad26.COV2.S vaccine versus placebo. These receptor sequences come from a person between 18 and 59 years old who received the Ad26.COV2.S COVID-19 vaccine or a placebo. Each CDR3 is given with its conserved first and last residue. D genes are given only for firm matches. Expanded clones are given a class, and other clones once, few, many or no size at all.

cdr3_nt cdr3_aa d_call clone_size v_call cdr3_length j_call
TGTGCCAGCAGTTTCAGACAGGGGCACGGGGAGCTGTTTTTT CASSFRQGHGELFF TRBD1 . TRBV27 14 TRBJ2-2
TGTGCCAGCAGCGTGTTAGCGGGAGGGCCCTACGAGCAGTACTTC CASSVLAGGPYEQYF TRBD2 . TRBV9 15 TRBJ2-7
TGTGCCCCCCCGCTGCTTTACAATGAGCAGTTCTTC CAPPLLYNEQFF . . TRBV7-9 12 TRBJ2-1
TGTGCCATCAACCAGGACAGGGGCATGAACACTGAAGCTTTCTTT CAINQDRGMNTEAFF TRBD1 . TRBV6-5 15 TRBJ1-1
TGTGCCAGCAGCTTGGACAGGGGATCCTACAATGAGCAGTTCTTC CASSLDRGSYNEQFF TRBD1 . TRBV7-2 15 TRBJ2-1
TGCGCCAGCAGCCAAGATTTCCCAGGACAGAGCTACGAGCAGTACTTC CASSQDFPGQSYEQYF . . TRBV4-3 16 TRBJ2-7
TGTGCCAGCAGCCAAGGGTTCCCAACTGGAAACACCATATATTTT CASSQGFPTGNTIYF . . TRBV3-1/TRBV3-2 15 TRBJ1-3
TGTGCCAGCAGCGGTAGCGGGAGGGCCTACAATGAGCAGTTCTTC CASSGSGRAYNEQFF TRBD2 . TRBV9 15 TRBJ2-1
TGTGCCAGCAATGGGGAAAAATCCGGAAACACCATATATTTT CASNGEKSGNTIYF . . TRBV13 14 TRBJ1-3
TGTGCCAGCAGGAAAGGGGGCGGTGATGCTTTCTTT CASRKGGGDAFF TRBD1 . TRBV28 12 TRBJ1-1
TGTGCCAGCAGCTCGCAGGGAACTGGAAACACCATATATTTT CASSSQGTGNTIYF . . TRBV5-4 14 TRBJ1-3
TGTGCCAGCAGCTTTTGGACAGGGGGGAGTCTAGCGGGAGATGGTGAGCAGTACTTC CASSFWTGGSLAGDGEQYF . . TRBV4-2 19 TRBJ2-7
TGCGCCAGCAGCCAGGAGGACAGGGTCTCCGGGGAGCTGTTTTTT CASSQEDRVSGELFF TRBD1 once TRBV4-1 15 TRBJ2-2
TGTGCCAGCAGTCCTCGAGGGGGTGGGAGCACAGATACGCAGTATTTT CASSPRGGGSTDTQYF . . TRBV5-4 16 TRBJ2-3
TGTGCCAGCAGCCAAGACTTAGCGGGAGGGCCACCCGGGGAGCTGTTTTTT CASSQDLAGGPPGELFF TRBD2 . TRBV3-1/TRBV3-2 17 TRBJ2-2
TGTGCCAGCAGCTCTCTAGACAGGGGCCAAGAGACCCAGTACTTC CASSSLDRGQETQYF TRBD1 . TRBV7-6 15 TRBJ2-5
TGTGCCATCGGGGTACAAGACCGGGACAGGGGCCTTATGAGCTATGGCTACACCTTC CAIGVQDRDRGLMSYGYTF TRBD1 . TRBV10-3 19 TRBJ1-2
TGTGCCAGCAGCTCCCGCAGGTCGGACGGGGAGCTGTTTTTT CASSSRRSDGELFF . . TRBV7-3 14 TRBJ2-2
TGCGCCAGCAGCTTGGAATCAGCGGGAGGGCCAGAAGATGAGCAGTTCTTC CASSLESAGGPEDEQFF TRBD2 . TRBV5-1 17 TRBJ2-1
TGTGCCAGCAGCTTTTTTGGAAGTGGGGCAGCTTTCTTT CASSFFGSGAAFF . . TRBV5-6 13 TRBJ1-1
TGTGCCATCAGTGATGAGACTAGCGGGAGTGGCGGAGAGACCCAGTACTTC CAISDETSGSGGETQYF TRBD2 . TRBV10-3 17 TRBJ2-5
TGTGCCAGCAGCGTAAAGGGGGTGGAATTTTCACCCCTCCACTTT CASSVKGVEFSPLHF . . TRBV9 15 TRBJ1-6
TGTGCCAGCAGACCGGGACCAGCGGGGGGCTATAGCAATCAGCCCCAGCATTTT CASRPGPAGGYSNQPQHF . once TRBV11-2 18 TRBJ1-5
TGTGCCAGCAGTTACGTACCGGGGAGGGTCACCTACGAGCAGTACTTC CASSYVPGRVTYEQYF TRBD2 . TRBV6-2/TRBV6-3 16 TRBJ2-7
TGTGCCAGCAGCGTAGGGGCGATGGGGGAGAACACTGAAGCTTTCTTT CASSVGAMGENTEAFF . . TRBV9 16 TRBJ1-1
TGCAGCATTCACGGCCAGCCCCAGCATTTT CSIHGQPQHF . . TRBV20-1 10 TRBJ1-5
TGTGCCAGCAGTTTGTTCCAGGGGCGAGGGACTGAAGCTTTCTTT CASSLFQGRGTEAFF . . TRBV28 15 TRBJ1-1
TGTGCCAGCAAGGTCGACAGGGGTCGGTCAGATACGCAGTATTTT CASKVDRGRSDTQYF TRBD1 once TRBV7-2 15 TRBJ2-3
TGTGCCACCAGCAGAGGACCGGGGACAGGGAAAGACTACGAGCAGTACTTC CATSRGPGTGKDYEQYF TRBD1 . TRBV15 17 TRBJ2-7
TGTGCCAGCAGCCTCGGGACTGGGGGTGGGACCCAGTACTTC CASSLGTGGGTQYF . . TRBV7-3 14 TRBJ2-5
TGTGCCAGCAGCTTAGAGGCGGACTGGCGCGAGCAGTACTTC CASSLEADWREQYF . . TRBV7-2 14 TRBJ2-7
TGTGCCAGTAGGAAAACAACAGGGACCACTGAAGCTTTCTTT CASRKTTGTTEAFF . . TRBV19 14 TRBJ1-1
TGCGCCAGCAGCCACAACGACAGACGAAGCTATGGCTACACCTTC CASSHNDRRSYGYTF . . TRBV4-1 15 TRBJ1-2
TGTGCCAGTACCTTGACCGGGACTCGTGTCACCGGGGAGCTGTTTTTT CASTLTGTRVTGELFF . . TRBV5-6 16 TRBJ2-2
TGCGCCAGCAGCTTTGGGAGGAACTCGAACACCGGGGAGCTGTTTTTT CASSFGRNSNTGELFF . once TRBV5-1 16 TRBJ2-2
TGTGCCAGCAGCGCTAACCCGGGACTAGCGAATTACGAGCAGTACTTC CASSANPGLANYEQYF TRBD2 . TRBV9 16 TRBJ2-7
TGTGCCAGCAGTGGGCAGGGACCCCAGACCCATCAGCCCCAGCATTTT CASSGQGPQTHQPQHF . . TRBV28 16 TRBJ1-5
TGTGCCAGCAGCCAAGAAGGCCATTACGAGCAGTACTTC CASSQEGHYEQYF . . TRBV3-1/TRBV3-2 13 TRBJ2-7
TGTGCCAGCAGCCTCACAAGGGCCTCTACCTACGAGCAGTACTTC CASSLTRASTYEQYF . . TRBV3-1/TRBV3-2 15 TRBJ2-7
TGTGCCACTAGGGGACCGGACCTCTATGGCTACACCTTC CATRGPDLYGYTF . . TRBV24-1 13 TRBJ1-2
TGTGCCACCAGTGATTATGGGACGGTTAACACCGGGGAGCTGTTTTTT CATSDYGTVNTGELFF . . TRBV24-1 16 TRBJ2-2
TGTGCTAGTGGTTTTTCAGGGGGCTCTCGATCAGAAGCTTTCTTT CASGFSGGSRSEAFF TRBD1 . TRBV12-5 15 TRBJ1-1
TGCGCCAGCAGCGGACAGGGGGGACAAGGTAGCAATCAGCCCCAGCATTTT CASSGQGGQGSNQPQHF TRBD1 . TRBV4-1 17 TRBJ1-5
TGTGCCAGCAGCCAAGGGTTCGGGGGAGAAGCTTTCTTT CASSQGFGGEAFF . . TRBV7-3 13 TRBJ1-1
TGTGCCAGCAATAGCGGGAGGGCCCTACAAGAGACCCAGTACTTC CASNSGRALQETQYF TRBD2 . TRBV10-3 15 TRBJ2-5
TGTGCCAGCAGGGGGACAGCGAACACTGAAGCTTTCTTT CASRGTANTEAFF TRBD1 few TRBV28 13 TRBJ1-1
TGTGCCAGCAGCGTAGCCCCATGGGGGGAGGAGGGCGAGCAGTACTTC CASSVAPWGEEGEQYF . . TRBV9 16 TRBJ2-7
TGTGCCAGCAGCCCCCTCGAACTAGCGGGAGGGGGCCCCTACGAGCAGTACTTC CASSPLELAGGGPYEQYF TRBD2 . TRBV13 18 TRBJ2-7
TGTGCCAGCGGACTTAGCGGGACAAGCACAGATACGCAGTATTTT CASGLSGTSTDTQYF TRBD2 . TRBV7-2 15 TRBJ2-3
TGCGCCAGCAGCTTGTTCGCCACTAGCGGGGGGACCTACGAGCAGTACTTC CASSLFATSGGTYEQYF TRBD2 . TRBV5-1 17 TRBJ2-7
TGTGCCAGTAGCAGGCTGAACACTGAAGCTTTCTTT CASSRLNTEAFF . . TRBV19 12 TRBJ1-1